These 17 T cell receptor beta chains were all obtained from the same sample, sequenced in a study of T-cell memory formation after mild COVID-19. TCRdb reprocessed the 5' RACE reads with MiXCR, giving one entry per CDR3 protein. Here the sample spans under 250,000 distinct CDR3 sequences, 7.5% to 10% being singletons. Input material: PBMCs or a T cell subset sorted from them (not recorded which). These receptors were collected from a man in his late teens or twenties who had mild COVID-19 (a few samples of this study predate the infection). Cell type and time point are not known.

CDR3 DNA sequence: TGCAGCGGGACTAGCGGGGGACCCACAGATACGCAGTATTTT. This encodes CSGTSGGPTDTQYF. The chain recombines TRBV20-1 with TRBJ2-3, with TRBD2 identical over 14 bases. The germline gives CDR1 DFQATT, CDR2 SNEGSKA (reference sequence). This CDR3 is 14 amino acids long.

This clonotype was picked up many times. The DNA of the CDR3 is TGCGCCAGCAGCCATGGGGGCCAAGAGACCCAGTACTTC. As protein: CASSHGGQETQYF. The rearrangement links TRBV5-1 to TRBJ2-5, with D perhaps assigned TRBD1 or TRBD2 (5 bases each). V lost 4 bases and J lost 1, with 8 bases in between. Germline-derived CDR1 and CDR2 are SGHRS and YFSETQ. This CDR3 region has 13 residues. The complete variable domain, with remaining parts taken from reference TRBV5-1 and TRBJ2-5, reads KAGVTQTPRYLIKTRGQQVTLSCSPISGHRSVSWYQQTPGQGLQFLFEYFSETQRNKGNFPGRFSGRQFSNSRSEMNVSTLELGDSALYLCASSHGGQETQYFGPGTRLLVL.

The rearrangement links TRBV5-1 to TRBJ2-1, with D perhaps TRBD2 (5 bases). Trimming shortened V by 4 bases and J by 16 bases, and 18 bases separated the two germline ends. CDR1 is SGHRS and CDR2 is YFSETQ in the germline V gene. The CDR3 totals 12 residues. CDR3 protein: CASSPGGLGYFF. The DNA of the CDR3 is TGCGCCAGCAGCCCGGGCGGGCTGGGATATTTCTTC.

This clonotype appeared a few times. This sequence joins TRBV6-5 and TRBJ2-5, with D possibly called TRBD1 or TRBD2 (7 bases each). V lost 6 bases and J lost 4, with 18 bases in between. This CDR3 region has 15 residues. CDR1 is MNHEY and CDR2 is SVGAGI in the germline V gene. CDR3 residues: CASRPLRGRGETQYF. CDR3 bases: TGTGCCAGCAGGCCCCTCAGGGGGAGGGGAGAGACCCAGTACTTC.

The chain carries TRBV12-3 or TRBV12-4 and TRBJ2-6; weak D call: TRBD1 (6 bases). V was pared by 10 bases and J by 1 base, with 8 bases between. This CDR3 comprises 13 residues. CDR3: CANRASGANVLTF. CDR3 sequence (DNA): TGTGCCAACAGGGCATCTGGGGCCAACGTCCTGACTTTC.

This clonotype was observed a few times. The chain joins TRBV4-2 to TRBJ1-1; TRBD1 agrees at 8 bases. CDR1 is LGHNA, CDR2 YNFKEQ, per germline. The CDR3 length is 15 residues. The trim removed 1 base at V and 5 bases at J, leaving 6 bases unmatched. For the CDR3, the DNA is TGTGCCAGCAGCCAAGTAGCAGGGGGCAGTACTGAAGCTTTCTTT. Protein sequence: CASSQVAGGSTEAFF.

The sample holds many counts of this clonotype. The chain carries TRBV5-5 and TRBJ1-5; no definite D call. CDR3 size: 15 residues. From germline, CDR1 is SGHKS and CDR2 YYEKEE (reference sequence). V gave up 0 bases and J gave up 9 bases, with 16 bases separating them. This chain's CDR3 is CASSLGGVNVRPQHF. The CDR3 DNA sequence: TGTGCCAGCAGCTTGGGCGGGGTAAACGTCAGGCCCCAGCATTTT.

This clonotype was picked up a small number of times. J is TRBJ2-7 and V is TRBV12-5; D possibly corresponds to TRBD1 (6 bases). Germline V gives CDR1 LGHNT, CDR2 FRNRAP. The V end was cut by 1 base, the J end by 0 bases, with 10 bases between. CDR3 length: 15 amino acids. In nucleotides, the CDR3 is TGTGCTAGTGGTTTGGGCAGGGGCGGCTCCTACGAGCAGTACTTC. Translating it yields CASGLGRGGSYEQYF. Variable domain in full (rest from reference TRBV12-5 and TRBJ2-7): DARVTQTPRHKVTEMGQEVTMRCQPILGHNTVFWYRQTMMQGLELLAYFRNRAPLDDSGMPKDRFSAEMPDATLATLKIQPSEPRDSAVYFCASGLGRGGSYEQYFGPGTRLTVT.

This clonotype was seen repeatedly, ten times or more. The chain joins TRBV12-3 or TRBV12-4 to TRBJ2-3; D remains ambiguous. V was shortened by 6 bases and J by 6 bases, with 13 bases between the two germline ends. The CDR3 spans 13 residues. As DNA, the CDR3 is TGTGCCAGCAGCCAAGACCTTGAGGATACGCAGTATTTT. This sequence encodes CASSQDLEDTQYF.

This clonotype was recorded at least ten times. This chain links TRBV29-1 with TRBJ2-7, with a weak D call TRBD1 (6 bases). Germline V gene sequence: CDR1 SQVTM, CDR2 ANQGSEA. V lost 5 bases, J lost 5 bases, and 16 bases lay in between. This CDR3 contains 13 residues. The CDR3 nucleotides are TGCAGCGTTACACCCACAGGGATCAACGAGCAGTACTTC. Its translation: CSVTPTGINEQYF.

The CDR3 protein is CASSLTGTEDSEAFF. The DNA of the CDR3 is TGTGCCAGCAGCCTTACGGGGACAGAGGATTCTGAAGCTTTCTTT. The J gene is TRBJ1-1, the V gene TRBV3-1, with 7 positions matching TRBD1. Germline values: CDR1 LGHDT, CDR2 YNNKEL (reference sequence). This CDR3 is 15 amino acids long. V was pared by 4 bases and J by 6 bases, with 11 bases of the junction left unmatched.

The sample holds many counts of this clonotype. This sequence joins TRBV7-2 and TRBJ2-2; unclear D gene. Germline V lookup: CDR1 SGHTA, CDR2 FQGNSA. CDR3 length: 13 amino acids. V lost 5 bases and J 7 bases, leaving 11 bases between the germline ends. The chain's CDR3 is CASSQLNRGELFF. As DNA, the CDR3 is TGTGCCAGCAGCCAGCTCAACCGCGGGGAGCTGTTTTTT. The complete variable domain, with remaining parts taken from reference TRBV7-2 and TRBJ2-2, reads GAGVSQSPSNKVTEKGKDVELRCDPISGHTALYWYRQSLGQGLEFLIYFQGNSAPDKSGLPSDRFSAERTGGSVSTLTIQRTQQEDSAVYLCASSQLNRGELFFGEGSRLTVL.

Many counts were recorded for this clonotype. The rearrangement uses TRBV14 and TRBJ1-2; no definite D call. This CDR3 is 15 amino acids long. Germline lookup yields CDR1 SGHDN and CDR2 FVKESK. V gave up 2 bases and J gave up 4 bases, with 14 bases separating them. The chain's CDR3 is CASSQRWGMGYGYTF. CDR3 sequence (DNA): TGTGCCAGCAGCCAAAGATGGGGTATGGGCTATGGCTACACCTTC. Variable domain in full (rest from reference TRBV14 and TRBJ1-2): EAGVTQFPSHSVIEKGQTVTLRCDPISGHDNLYWYRRVMGKEIKFLLHFVKESKQDESGMPNNRFLAERTGGTYSTLKVQPAELEDSGVYFCASSQRWGMGYGYTFGSGTRLTVV.

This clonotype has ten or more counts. The DNA of the CDR3 is TGTGCCAGCAGCCAAGCGGGGGGCTCCTACAATGAGCAGTTCTTC. It specifies CASSQAGGSYNEQFF. The chain uses TRBV3-1 and TRBJ2-1; 7 nucleotides agree with TRBD2. The CDR3 has 15 amino acids. Per the germline V gene, CDR1 is LGHDT and CDR2 is YNNKEL (reference sequence). The trim removed 1 base at V and 0 bases at J, leaving 0 bases unmatched.

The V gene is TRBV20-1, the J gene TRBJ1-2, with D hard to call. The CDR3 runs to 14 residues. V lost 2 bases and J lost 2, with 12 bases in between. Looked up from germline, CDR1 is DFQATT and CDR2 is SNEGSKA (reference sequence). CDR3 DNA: TGCAGTGCTAGAAGGCTGCTAGGGAACTATGGCTACACCTTC. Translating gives CSARRLLGNYGYTF.

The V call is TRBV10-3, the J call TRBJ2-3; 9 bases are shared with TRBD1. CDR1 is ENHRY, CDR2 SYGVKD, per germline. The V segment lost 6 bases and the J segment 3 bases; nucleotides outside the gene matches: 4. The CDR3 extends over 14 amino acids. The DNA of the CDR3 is TGTGCCATCAGGATGGACAGGGGAACAGATACGCAGTATTTT. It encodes CAIRMDRGTDTQYF.

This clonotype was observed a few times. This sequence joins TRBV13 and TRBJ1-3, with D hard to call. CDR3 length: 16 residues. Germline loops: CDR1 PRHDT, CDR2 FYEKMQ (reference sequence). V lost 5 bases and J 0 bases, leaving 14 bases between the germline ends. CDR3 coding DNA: TGTGCCAGCAGCCGTGCGACGCCGAGCTCTGGAAACACCATATATTTT. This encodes CASSRATPSSGNTIYF.